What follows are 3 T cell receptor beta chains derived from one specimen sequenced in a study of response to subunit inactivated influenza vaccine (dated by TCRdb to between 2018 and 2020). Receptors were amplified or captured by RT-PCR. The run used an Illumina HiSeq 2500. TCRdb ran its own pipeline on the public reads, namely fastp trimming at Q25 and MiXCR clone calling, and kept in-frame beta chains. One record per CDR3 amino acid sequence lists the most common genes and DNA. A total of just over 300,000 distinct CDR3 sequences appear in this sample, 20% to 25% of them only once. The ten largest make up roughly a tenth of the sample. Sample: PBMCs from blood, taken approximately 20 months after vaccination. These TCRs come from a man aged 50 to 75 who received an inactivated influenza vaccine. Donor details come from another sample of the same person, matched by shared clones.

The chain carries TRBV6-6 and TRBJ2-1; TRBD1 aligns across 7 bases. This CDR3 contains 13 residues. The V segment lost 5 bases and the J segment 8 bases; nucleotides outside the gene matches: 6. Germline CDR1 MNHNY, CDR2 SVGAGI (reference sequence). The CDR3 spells CASSPNRGDEQFF. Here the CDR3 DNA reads TGTGCCAGCAGTCCAAACAGGGGCGATGAGCAGTTCTTC.

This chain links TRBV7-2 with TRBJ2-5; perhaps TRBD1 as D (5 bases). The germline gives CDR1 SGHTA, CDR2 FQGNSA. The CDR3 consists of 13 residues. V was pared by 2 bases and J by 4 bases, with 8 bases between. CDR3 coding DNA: TGTGCCAGCAGCTTAAGGGGTCGAGAGACCCAGTACTTC. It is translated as CASSLRGRETQYF.

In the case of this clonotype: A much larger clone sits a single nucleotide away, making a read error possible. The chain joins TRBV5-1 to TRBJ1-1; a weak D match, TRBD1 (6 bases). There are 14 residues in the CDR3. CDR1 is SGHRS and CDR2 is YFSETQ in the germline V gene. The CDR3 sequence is CASSLEGGRTGAFF. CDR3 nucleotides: TGCGCCAGCAGCTTGGAAGGGGGAAGGACTGGAGCTTTCTTT.